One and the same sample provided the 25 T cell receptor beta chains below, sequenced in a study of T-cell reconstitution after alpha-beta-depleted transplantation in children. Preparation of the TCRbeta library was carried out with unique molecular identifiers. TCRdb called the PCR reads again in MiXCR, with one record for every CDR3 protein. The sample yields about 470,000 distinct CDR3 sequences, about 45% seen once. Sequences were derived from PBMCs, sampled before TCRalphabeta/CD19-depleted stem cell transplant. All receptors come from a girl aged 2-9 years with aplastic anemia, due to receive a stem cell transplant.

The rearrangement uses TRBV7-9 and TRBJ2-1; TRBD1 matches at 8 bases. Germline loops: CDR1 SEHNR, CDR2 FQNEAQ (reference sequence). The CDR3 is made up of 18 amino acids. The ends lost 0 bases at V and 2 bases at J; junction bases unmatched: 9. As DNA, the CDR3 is TGTGCCAGCAGCTTAGCCCAGCTCGGACAGGGACCCTACAATGAGCAGTTCTTC. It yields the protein CASSLAQLGQGPYNEQFF.

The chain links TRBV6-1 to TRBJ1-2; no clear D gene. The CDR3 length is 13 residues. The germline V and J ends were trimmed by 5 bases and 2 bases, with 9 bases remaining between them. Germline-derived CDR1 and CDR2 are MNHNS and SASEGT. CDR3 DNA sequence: TGTGCCAGCAGTCCTAACGAGAACTATGGCTACACCTTC. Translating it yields CASSPNENYGYTF.

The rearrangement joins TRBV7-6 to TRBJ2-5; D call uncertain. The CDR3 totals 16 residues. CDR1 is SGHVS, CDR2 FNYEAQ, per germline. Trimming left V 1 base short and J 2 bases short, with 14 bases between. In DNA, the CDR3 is TGTGCCAGCAGCTTAGATCTTACGCGGTGGCAAGAGACCCAGTACTTC. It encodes CASSLDLTRWQETQYF.

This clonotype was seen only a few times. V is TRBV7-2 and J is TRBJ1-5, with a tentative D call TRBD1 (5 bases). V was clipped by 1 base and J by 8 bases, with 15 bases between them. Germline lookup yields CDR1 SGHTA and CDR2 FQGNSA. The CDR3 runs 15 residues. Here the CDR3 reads CASSLGGTVWKPQHF. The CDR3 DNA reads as TGTGCCAGCAGCTTAGGGGGGACGGTTTGGAAGCCCCAGCATTTT.

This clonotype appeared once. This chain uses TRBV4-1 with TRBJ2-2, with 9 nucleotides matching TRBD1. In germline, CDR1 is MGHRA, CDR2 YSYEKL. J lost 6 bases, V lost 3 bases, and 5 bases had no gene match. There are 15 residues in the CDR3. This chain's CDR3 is CASSQPGQGSGELFF. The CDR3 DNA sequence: TGCGCCAGCAGCCAGCCGGGACAGGGTTCCGGGGAGCTGTTTTTT.

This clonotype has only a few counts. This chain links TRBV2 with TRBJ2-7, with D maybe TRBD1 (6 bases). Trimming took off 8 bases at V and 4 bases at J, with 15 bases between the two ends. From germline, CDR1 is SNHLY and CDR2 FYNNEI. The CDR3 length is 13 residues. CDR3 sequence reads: CASSRDMVYEQYF. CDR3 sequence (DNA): TGTGCCAGCTCCCGGGACATGGTGTACGAGCAGTACTTC.

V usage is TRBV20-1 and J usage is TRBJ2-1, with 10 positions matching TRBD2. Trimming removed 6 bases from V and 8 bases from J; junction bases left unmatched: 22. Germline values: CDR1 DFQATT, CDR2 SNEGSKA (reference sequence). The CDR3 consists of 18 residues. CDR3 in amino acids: CSAPVSLVAGGIGDEQFF. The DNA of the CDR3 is TGCAGTGCCCCCGTAAGTTTAGTAGCGGGAGGTATTGGCGATGAGCAGTTCTTC.

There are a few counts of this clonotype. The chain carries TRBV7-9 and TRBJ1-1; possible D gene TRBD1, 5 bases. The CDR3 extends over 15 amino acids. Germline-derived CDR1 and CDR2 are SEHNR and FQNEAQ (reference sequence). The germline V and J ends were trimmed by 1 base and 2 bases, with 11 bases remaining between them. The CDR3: CASSLDGGRNTEAFF. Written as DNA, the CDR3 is TGTGCCAGCAGCTTAGATGGGGGGAGAAACACTGAAGCTTTCTTT.

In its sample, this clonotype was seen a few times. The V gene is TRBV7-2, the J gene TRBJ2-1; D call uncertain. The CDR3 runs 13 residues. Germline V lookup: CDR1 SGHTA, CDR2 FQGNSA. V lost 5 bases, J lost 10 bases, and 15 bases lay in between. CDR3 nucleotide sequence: TGTGCCAGCAGCAAGAGCATGACTGGCGAGCAGTTCTTC. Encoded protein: CASSKSMTGEQFF. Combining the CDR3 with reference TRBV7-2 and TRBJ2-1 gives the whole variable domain GAGVSQSPSNKVTEKGKDVELRCDPISGHTALYWYRQSLGQGLEFLIYFQGNSAPDKSGLPSDRFSAERTGGSVSTLTIQRTQQEDSAVYLCASSKSMTGEQFFGPGTRLTVL.

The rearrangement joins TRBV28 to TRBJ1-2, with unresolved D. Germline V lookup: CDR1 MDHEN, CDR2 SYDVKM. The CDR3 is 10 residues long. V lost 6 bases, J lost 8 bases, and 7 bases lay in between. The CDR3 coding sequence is TGTGCCAGCAGACGCGGCGGCTACACCTTC. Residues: CASRRGGYTF.

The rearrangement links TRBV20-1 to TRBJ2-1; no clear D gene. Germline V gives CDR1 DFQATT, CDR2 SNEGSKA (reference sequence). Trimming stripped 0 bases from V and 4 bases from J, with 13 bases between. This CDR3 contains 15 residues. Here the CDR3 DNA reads TGCAGTGCTAGAGATCAGGCTAGGCGATACAATGAGCAGTTCTTC. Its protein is CSARDQARRYNEQFF.

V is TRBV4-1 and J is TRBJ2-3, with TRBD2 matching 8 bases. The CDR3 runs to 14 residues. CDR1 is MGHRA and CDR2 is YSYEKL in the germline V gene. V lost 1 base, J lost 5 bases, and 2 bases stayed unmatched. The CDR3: CASSQGLALDTQYF. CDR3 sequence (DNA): TGCGCCAGCAGCCAAGGACTAGCGCTAGATACGCAGTATTTT.

The DNA for the CDR3 is TGTGCCAGCAGCCAAGGGGGGGGTAGTAGGGAGACCCAGTACTTC. Translating gives CASSQGGGSRETQYF. V is TRBV3-1 and J is TRBJ2-5; TRBD2 matches 7 bases. The CDR3 length is 15 residues. Unmatched junction bases numbered 7, after V lost 1 base and J lost 5 bases. Germline lookup yields CDR1 LGHDT and CDR2 YNNKEL (reference sequence).

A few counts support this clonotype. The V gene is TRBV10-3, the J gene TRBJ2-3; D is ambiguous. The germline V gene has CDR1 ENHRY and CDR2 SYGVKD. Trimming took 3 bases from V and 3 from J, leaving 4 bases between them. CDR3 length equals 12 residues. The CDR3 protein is CAISETTDTQYF. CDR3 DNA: TGTGCCATCAGTGAAACAACAGATACGCAGTATTTT.

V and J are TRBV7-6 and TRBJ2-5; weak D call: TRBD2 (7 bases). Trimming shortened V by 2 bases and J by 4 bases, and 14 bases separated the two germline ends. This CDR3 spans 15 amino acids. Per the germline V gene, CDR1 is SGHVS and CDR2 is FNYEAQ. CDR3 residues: CASSLYVGGLETQYF. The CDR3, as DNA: TGTGCCAGCAGCTTATATGTGGGGGGGCTAGAGACCCAGTACTTC. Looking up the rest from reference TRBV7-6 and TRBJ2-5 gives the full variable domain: GAGVSQSPRYKVTKRGQDVALRCDPISGHVSLYWYRQALGQGPEFLTYFNYEAQQDKSGLPNDRFSAERPEGSISTLTIQRTEQRDSAMYRCASSLYVGGLETQYFGPGTRLLVL.

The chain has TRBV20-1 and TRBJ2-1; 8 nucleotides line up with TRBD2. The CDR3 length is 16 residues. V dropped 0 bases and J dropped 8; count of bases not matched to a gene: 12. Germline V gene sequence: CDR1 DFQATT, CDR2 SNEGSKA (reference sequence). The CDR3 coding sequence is TGCAGTGCTAGAGATCCGGGAAGCGGGGGCTTCCATGAGCAGTTCTTC. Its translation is CSARDPGSGGFHEQFF.

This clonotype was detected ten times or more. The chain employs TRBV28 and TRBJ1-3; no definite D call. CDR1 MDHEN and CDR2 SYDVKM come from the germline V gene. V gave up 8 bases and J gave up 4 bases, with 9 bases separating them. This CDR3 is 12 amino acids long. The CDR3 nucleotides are TGTGCCAGCGGGAAAATCGGAAACACCATATATTTT. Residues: CASGKIGNTIYF.

CDR3 protein: CASSFSGPPGPEQYF. The CDR3, as DNA: TGTGCCAGCAGCTTTTCAGGGCCCCCAGGCCCCGAGCAGTACTTC. V and J are TRBV7-2 and TRBJ2-7; a possible D gene is TRBD1 (5 bases). The CDR3 is 15 amino acids. Germline V CDR1 and CDR2: SGHTA, FQGNSA. V shed 3 bases and J shed 6 bases, with 18 bases lying between them.

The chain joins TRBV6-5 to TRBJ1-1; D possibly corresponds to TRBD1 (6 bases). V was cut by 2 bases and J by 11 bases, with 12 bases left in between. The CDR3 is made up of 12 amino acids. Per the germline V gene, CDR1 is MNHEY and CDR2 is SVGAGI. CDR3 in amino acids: CASSYAGAVAFF. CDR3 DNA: TGTGCCAGCAGTTACGCGGGGGCGGTTGCTTTCTTT.

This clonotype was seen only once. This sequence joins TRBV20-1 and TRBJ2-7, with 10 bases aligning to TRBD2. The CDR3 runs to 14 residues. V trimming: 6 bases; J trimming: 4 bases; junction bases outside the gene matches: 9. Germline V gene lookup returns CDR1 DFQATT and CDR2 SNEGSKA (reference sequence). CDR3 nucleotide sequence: TGCAGTGCCCAAAGTGCTAGCGGGAGTTACGAGCAGTACTTC. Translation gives CSAQSASGSYEQYF.

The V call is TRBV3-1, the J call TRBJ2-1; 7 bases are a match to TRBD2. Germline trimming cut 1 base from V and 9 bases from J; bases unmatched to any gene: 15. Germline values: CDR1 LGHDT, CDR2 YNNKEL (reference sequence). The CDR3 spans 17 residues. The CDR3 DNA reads TGTGCCAGCAGCCAAGGGAGGACCGGCGGGAGAGTTGGTGAGCAGTTCTTC. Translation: CASSQGRTGGRVGEQFF.

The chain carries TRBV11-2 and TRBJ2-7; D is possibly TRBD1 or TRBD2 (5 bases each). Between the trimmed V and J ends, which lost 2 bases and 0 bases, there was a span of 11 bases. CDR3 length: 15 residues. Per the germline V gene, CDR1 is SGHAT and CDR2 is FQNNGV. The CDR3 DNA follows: TGTGCCAGCAGCTTATTTGGGGGTAGCTCCTACGAGCAGTACTTC. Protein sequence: CASSLFGGSSYEQYF.

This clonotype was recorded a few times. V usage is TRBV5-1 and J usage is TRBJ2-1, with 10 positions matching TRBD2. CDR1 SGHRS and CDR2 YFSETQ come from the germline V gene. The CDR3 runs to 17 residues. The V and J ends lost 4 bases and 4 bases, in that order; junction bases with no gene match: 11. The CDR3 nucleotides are TGCGCCAGCAGCCCTAACCCTAGCGGGGGAGAGTACAATGAGCAGTTCTTC. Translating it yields CASSPNPSGGEYNEQFF.

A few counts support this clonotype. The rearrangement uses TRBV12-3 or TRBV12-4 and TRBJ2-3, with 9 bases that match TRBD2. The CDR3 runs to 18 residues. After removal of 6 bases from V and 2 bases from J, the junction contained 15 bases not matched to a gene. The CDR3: CASRPLYRGLAVTDTQYF. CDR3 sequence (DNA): TGTGCCAGCAGACCCTTATATCGGGGACTAGCTGTCACAGATACGCAGTATTTT.

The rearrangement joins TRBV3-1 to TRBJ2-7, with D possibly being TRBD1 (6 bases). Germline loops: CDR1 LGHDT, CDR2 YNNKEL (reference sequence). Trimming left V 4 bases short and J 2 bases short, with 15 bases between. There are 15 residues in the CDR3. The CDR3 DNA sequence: TGTGCCAGCAGCCTTCGGAAACAGGGCCCCTACGAGCAGTACTTC. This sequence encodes CASSLRKQGPYEQYF.